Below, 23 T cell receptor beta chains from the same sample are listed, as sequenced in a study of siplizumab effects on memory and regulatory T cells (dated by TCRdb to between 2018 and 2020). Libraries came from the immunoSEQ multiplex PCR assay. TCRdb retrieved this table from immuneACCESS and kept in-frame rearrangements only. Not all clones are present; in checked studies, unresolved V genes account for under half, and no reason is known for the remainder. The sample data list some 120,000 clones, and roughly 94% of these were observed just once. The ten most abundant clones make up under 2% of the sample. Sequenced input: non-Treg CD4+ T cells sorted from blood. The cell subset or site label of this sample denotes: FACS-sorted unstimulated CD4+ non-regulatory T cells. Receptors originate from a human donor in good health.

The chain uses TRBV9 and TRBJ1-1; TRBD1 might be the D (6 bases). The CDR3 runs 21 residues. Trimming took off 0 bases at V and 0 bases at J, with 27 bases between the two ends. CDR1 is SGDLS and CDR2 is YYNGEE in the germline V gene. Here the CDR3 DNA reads TGTGCCAGCAGCGTAGCTGCCCCCTCGGGCCGGAGACAGGAGATGAACACTGAAGCTTTCTTT. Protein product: CASSVAAPSGRRQEMNTEAFF.

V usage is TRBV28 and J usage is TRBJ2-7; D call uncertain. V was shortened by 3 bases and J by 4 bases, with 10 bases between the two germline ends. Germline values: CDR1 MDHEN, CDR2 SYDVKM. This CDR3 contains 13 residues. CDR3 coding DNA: TGTGCCAGCAGTTTTCGAAGTTTTTACGAGCAGTACTTC. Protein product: CASSFRSFYEQYF. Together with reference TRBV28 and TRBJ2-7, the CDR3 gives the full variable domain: DVKVTQSSRYLVKRTGEKVFLECVQDMDHENMFWYRQDPGLGLRLIYFSYDVKMKEKGDIPEGYSVSREKKERFSLILESASTNQTSMYLCASSFRSFYEQYFGPGTRLTVT.

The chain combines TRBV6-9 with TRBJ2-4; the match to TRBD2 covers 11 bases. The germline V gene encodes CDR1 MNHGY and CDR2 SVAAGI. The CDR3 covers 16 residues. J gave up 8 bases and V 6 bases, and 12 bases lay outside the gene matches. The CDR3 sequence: CASSRLLAGDWDIQYF. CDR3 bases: TGTGCCAGCAGCCGTCTACTAGCGGGAGATTGGGACATTCAGTACTTC.

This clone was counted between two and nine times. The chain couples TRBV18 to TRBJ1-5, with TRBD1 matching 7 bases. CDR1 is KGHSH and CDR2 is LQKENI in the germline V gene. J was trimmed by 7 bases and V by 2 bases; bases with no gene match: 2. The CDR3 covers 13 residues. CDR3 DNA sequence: TGTGCCAGCTCACCAACAGGGGAACAGCCCCAGCATTTT. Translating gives CASSPTGEQPQHF.

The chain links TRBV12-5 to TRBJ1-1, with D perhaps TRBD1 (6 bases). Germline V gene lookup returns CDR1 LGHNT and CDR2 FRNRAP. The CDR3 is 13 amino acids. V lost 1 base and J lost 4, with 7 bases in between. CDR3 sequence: CASGLEGGTEAFF. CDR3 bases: TGTGCTAGTGGTTTGGAAGGGGGCACTGAAGCTTTCTTT.

The CDR3 coding sequence is TGTGCCAGCAGCTTGCCCTGGGCTGCCGCAAGCTCCTACAATGAGCAGTTCTTC. Protein product: CASSLPWAAASSYNEQFF. The chain carries TRBV13 and TRBJ2-1; D not resolved. The CDR3 has 18 amino acids. Germline V gene data show CDR1 as PRHDT and CDR2 as FYEKMQ (reference sequence). The V end lost 3 bases, the J end lost 0 bases, and 18 bases lay between the germline ends.

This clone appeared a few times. The chain's CDR3 is CASSLGQADTGELFF. In nucleotides, the CDR3 is TGTGCCAGCAGCTTAGGACAGGCGGACACCGGGGAGCTGTTTTTT. This rearrangement joins TRBV7-9 to TRBJ2-2; possibly TRBD1 for D (6 bases). The CDR3 sequence is 15 residues long. Germline V lookup: CDR1 SEHNR, CDR2 FQNEAQ (reference sequence). V was trimmed by 1 base and J by 3 bases, leaving 9 bases between them.

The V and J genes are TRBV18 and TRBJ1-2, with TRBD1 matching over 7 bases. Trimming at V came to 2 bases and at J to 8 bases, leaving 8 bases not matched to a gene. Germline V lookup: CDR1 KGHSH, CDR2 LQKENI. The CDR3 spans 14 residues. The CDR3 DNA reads TGTGCCAGCTCACCAATTGGACAGGCCAGGGGCTACACCTTC. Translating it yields CASSPIGQARGYTF. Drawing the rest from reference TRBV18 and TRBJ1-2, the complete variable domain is NAGVMQNPRHLVRRRGQEARLRCSPMKGHSHVYWYRQLPEEGLKFMVYLQKENIIDESGMPKERFSAEFPKEGPSILRIQQVVRGDSAAYFCASSPIGQARGYTFGSGTRLTVV.

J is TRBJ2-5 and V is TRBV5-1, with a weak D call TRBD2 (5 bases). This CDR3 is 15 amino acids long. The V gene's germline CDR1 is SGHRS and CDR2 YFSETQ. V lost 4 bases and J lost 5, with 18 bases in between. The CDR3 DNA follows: TGCGCCAGCAGCCTTACAGACTATTCCCGGGAGACCCAGTACTTC. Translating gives CASSLTDYSRETQYF.

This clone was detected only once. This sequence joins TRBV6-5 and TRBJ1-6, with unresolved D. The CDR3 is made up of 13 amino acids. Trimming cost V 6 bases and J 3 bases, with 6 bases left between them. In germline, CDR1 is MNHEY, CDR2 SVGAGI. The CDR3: CASSTSYNSPLHF. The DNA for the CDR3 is TGTGCCAGCAGCACAAGCTATAATTCACCCCTCCACTTT.

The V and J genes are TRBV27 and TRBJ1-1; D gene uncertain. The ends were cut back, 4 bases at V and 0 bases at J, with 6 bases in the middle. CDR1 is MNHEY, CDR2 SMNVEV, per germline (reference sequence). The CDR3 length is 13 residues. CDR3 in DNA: TGTGCCAGCAGTTCGGAGGTGAACACTGAAGCTTTCTTT. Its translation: CASSSEVNTEAFF.

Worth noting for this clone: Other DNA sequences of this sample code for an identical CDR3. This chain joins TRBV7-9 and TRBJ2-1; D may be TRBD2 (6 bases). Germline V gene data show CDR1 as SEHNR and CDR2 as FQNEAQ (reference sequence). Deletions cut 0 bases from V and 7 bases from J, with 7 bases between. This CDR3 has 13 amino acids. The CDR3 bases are TGTGCCAGCAGCTTAGCTGGAGGGAATGAGCAGTTCTTC. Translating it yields CASSLAGGNEQFF.

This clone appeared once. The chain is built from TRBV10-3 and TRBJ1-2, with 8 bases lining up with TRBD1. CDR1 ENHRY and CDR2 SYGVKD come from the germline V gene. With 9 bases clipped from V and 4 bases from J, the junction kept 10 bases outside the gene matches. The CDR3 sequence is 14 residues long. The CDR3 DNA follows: TGTGCCATGTCGTCCCAGGGGGCCACCTATGGCTACACCTTC. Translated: CAMSSQGATYGYTF.

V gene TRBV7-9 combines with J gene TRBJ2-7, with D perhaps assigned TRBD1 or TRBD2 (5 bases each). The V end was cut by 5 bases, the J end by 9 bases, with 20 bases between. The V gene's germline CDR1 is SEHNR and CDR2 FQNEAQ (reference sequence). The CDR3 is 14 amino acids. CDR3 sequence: CASSQRGRTDPQYF. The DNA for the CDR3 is TGTGCCAGCAGCCAGAGGGGCAGAACCGATCCGCAGTACTTC.

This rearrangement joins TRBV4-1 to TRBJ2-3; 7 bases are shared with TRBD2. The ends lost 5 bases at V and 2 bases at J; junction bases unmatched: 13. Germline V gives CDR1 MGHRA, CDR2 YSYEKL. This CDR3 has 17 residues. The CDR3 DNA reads TGCGCCAGCAGCTACGCGTCGGTAGCGGGCTCCACAGATACGCAGTATTTT. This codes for CASSYASVAGSTDTQYF.

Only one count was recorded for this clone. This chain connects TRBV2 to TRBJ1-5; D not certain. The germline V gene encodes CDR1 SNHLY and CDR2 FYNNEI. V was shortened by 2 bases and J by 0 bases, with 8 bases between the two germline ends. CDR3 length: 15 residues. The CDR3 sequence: CASSENSYSNQPQHF. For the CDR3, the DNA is TGTGCCAGCAGTGAAAACAGTTATAGCAATCAGCCCCAGCATTTT.

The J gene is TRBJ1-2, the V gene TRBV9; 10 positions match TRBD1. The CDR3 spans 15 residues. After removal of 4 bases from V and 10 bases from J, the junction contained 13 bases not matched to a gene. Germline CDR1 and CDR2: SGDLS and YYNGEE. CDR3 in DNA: TGTGCCAGCAGCCCCCGGGGGGACAGGGGATCCTTCTACACCTTC. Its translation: CASSPRGDRGSFYTF.

CDR3 in amino acids: CASSLEVWSPLHF. As DNA, the CDR3 is TGTGCCAGCAGTTTAGAGGTTTGGTCACCCCTCCACTTT. This rearrangement joins TRBV28 to TRBJ1-6; the D is unclear. The CDR3 is 13 residues long. Germline-derived CDR1 and CDR2 are MDHEN and SYDVKM. Between the trimmed V and J ends, which lost 2 bases and 10 bases, there was a span of 9 bases.

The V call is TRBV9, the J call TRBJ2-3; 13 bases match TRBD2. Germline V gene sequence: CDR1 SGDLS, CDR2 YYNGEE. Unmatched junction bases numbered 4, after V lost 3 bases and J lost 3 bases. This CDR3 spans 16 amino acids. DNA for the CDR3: TGTGCCAGCAGCGGTCGACTAGCGGGAGGAACAGATACGCAGTATTTT. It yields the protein CASSGRLAGGTDTQYF. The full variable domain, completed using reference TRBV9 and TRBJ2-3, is DSGVTQTPKHLITATGQRVTLRCSPRSGDLSVYWYQQSLDQGLQFLIQYYNGEERAKGNILERFSAQQFPDLHSELNLSSLELGDSALYFCASSGRLAGGTDTQYFGPGTRLTVL.

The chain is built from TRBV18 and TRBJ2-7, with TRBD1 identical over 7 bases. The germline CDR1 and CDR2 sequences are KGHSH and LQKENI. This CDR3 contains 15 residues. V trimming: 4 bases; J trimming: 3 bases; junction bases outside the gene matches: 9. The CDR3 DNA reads TGTGCCAGCTCACAAGGGACAGATCCAGGCTACGAGCAGTACTTC. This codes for CASSQGTDPGYEQYF.

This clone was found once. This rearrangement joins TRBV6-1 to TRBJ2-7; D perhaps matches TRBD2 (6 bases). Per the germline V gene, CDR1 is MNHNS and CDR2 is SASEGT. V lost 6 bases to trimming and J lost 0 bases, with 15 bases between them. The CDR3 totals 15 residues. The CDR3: CASRAGTSRSYEQYF. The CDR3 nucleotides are TGTGCCAGCAGAGCCGGGACTTCTCGCTCCTACGAGCAGTACTTC.

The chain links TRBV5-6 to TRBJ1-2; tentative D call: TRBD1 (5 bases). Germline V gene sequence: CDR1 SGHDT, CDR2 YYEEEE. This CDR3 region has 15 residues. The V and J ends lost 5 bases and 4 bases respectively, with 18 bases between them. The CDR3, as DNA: TGTGCCAGCAGAGAGGGCAGGGCCAATTTCTATGGCTACACCTTC. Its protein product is CASREGRANFYGYTF.

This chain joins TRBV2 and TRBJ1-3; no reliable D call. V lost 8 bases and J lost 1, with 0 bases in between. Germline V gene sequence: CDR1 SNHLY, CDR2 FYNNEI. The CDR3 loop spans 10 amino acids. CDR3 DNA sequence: TGTGCCAGCTCTGGAAACACCATATATTTT. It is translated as CASSGNTIYF.